This T cell receptor (beta chain) appears in the sequencing data of a study of cytomegalovirus exposure and HLA in healthy donors. Looking at the study overall: Unique TCR beta sequences numbering about 100 million came from about 179 million T cells in an earlier analysis. HLA-typed donors were the source of approximately 85 million unique TCRs, which an early data release held.

Researchers ran the PCR with 60 Vbeta and 13 Jbeta primers. Using immunoSEQ multiplex PCR, the repertoire was profiled, and TCRdb retains in-frame clones only, with some absent. Found here are tens of thousands of clones; the top ten clones hold roughly 12%. Germline V gene lookup returns CDR1 MNHEY and CDR2 SMNVEV (reference sequence). CDR3 length: 13 amino acids. The V and J ends lost 5 bases and 7 bases respectively, with 14 bases between them. The chain links TRBV27 to TRBJ1-1, with a possible D match to TRBD1 (6 bases). Sample: PBMCs. The TCR sequence derives from a woman in her fifties or sixties in good health and CMV-seropositive. CDR3 amino acids: CASSLYAQGEAFF. The CDR3 DNA reads as TGTGCCAGCAGTCTCTACGCACAGGGTGAAGCTTTCTTT.